This T cell receptor (beta chain) was found in a study of blood T cell repertoires in COVID-19. This CDR3 has 14 residues. The germline V and J ends were trimmed by 9 bases and 1 base, with 15 bases remaining between them. The germline V gene has CDR1 LNHNV and CDR2 YYDKDF (reference sequence). Donors were grouped by their self-reported clinical history. Authors' processing steps: Amplification with reference gene primers provided the estimates of nucleated cell counts. Method: immunoSEQ multiplex PCR; TCRdb's copy keeps in-frame clones and lacks some. The DNA was the basis for D and trimming; V, J and clone size are from that table. This repertoire shows around 130,000 clones, 84% found once; its top ten account for roughly 3.4%.

The sequenced material came from PBMCs or T cells enriched from blood (not recorded which). The rearrangement links TRBV15 to TRBJ1-2, with D maybe TRBD1 (6 bases). The TCR was taken from a woman aged 45-60 years with acute COVID-19. The CDR3 DNA follows: TGTGCCACAGGATTGGGGGGGCTTAACTATGGCTACACCTTC. It codes for CATGLGGLNYGYTF.